These 13 T cell receptor beta chains were all obtained from the same sample, sequenced in a study of T cells of healthy individuals (dated by TCRdb to the late 2010s). The method was 5' RACE. Sequencing was carried out with an Illumina MiSeq. TCRdb applied fastp at Q25 and MiXCR to the public reads, then kept only in-frame beta chains. Each entry is one CDR3 protein sequence, shown with its most common DNA and genes. The sample table contains tens of thousands of distinct CDR3 sequences; only one count was recorded for 5% of them. In total, the top ten clones hold 7% to 9% of the sample. The receptors stem from a female donor in good health.

In this sample, this clonotype turned up many times. V and J are TRBV6-1 and TRBJ2-1; TRBD1 matches 9 bases. The CDR3 is 15 amino acids. Trimming removed 5 bases from V and 4 bases from J; junction bases left unmatched: 6. The germline V gene has CDR1 MNHNS and CDR2 SASEGT. The CDR3 reads CASSTGTGYYNEQFF. The CDR3, as DNA: TGTGCCAGCAGTACCGGGACAGGGTATTACAATGAGCAGTTCTTC.

This clonotype was seen ten or more times. This sequence joins TRBV12-3 or TRBV12-4 and TRBJ2-3; D call uncertain. The CDR3 sequence is 13 residues long. The V and J ends lost 3 bases and 4 bases respectively, with 8 bases between them. The CDR3 loop reads CASSFSSADTQYF. The CDR3 bases are TGTGCCAGCAGTTTTTCCTCCGCAGATACGCAGTATTTT.

This clonotype was counted a few times. CDR3 in DNA: TGTGCCAGCAGACTGTCTCGCACGAACACTGAAGCTTTCTTT. Protein: CASRLSRTNTEAFF. This sequence joins TRBV28 and TRBJ1-1, with D uncertain. This CDR3 contains 14 residues. Trimming cost V 6 bases and J 1 base, with 12 bases left between them. Germline V gene lookup returns CDR1 MDHEN and CDR2 SYDVKM.

This clonotype occurred many times. This chain joins TRBV30 and TRBJ2-1, with TRBD2 matching over 9 bases. CDR3 size: 14 residues. V shed 5 bases and J 8 bases; nucleotides not matched to a gene: 10. Germline CDR1 reads GTSNPN; CDR2 reads SVGIG (reference sequence). The CDR3 nucleotides read TGTGCCTGGGAGGTTGGTAGCGGGAGCTATGAGCAGTTCTTC. This translates into CAWEVGSGSYEQFF. The full variable domain, with the rest looked up from reference TRBV30 and TRBJ2-1, is SQTIHQWPATLVQPVGSPLSLECTVEGTSNPNLYWYRQAAGRGLQLLFYSVGIGQISSEVPQNLSASRPQDRQFILSSKKLLLSDSGFYLCAWEVGSGSYEQFFGPGTRLTVL.

There are many counts of this clonotype. The V call is TRBV27, the J call TRBJ2-1; D may be TRBD1 (6 bases). This CDR3 is 14 amino acids long. Trimming removed 6 bases at V and 2 bases at J, with 11 bases between. Germline V gene lookup returns CDR1 MNHEY and CDR2 SMNVEV (reference sequence). The CDR3 sequence is CASSLGGPYNEQFF. CDR3 coding DNA: TGTGCCAGCAGCTTAGGGGGTCCCTACAATGAGCAGTTCTTC.

This clonotype was detected only a few times. The chain employs TRBV20-1 and TRBJ2-7; the D is unclear. Trimming removed 0 bases from V and 3 bases from J, with 18 bases in between. This CDR3 is built from 16 residues. Germline V gene data show CDR1 as DFQATT and CDR2 as SNEGSKA (reference sequence). The CDR3 is CSARDQGTDWSYEQYF. The CDR3 nucleotides are TGCAGTGCTAGAGATCAAGGAACCGACTGGAGCTACGAGCAGTACTTC.

Ten or more counts support this clonotype. The chain couples TRBV5-6 to TRBJ2-3; D is uncertain. CDR1 is SGHDT and CDR2 is YYEEEE in the germline V gene. The CDR3 is made up of 11 amino acids. V was cut by 2 bases and J by 3 bases, with 1 base left in between. The CDR3 here is CASSFTDTQYF. The CDR3 DNA sequence: TGTGCCAGCAGCTTTACAGATACGCAGTATTTT.

This clonotype was seen many times. This chain links TRBV12-3 or TRBV12-4 with TRBJ2-5, with 10 bases matching TRBD2. The CDR3 runs to 15 residues. Trimming took 2 bases from V and 7 from J; bases not matched to a gene: 7. The DNA of the CDR3 is TGTGCCAGCAGTTTAAGGACTAGCGGAGGTCCGACCCAGTACTTC. It specifies CASSLRTSGGPTQYF.

This clonotype has at least ten counts. The rearrangement links TRBV29-1 to TRBJ1-5, with 8 bases aligning to TRBD1. V shed 4 bases, J shed 4 bases, and the junction held 12 bases outside the gene matches. Germline V lookup: CDR1 SQVTM, CDR2 ANQGSEA. CDR3 length equals 16 residues. CDR3 sequence (DNA): TGCAGCGTTGCCTTCTCAGGGGGCCAGGCAAATCAGCCCCAGCATTTT. It specifies CSVAFSGGQANQPQHF.

This clonotype came up many times. The V gene is TRBV4-1, the J gene TRBJ2-7, with 11 bases lining up with TRBD2. Germline CDR1 MGHRA, CDR2 YSYEKL. The junction had 4 bases not matched to a gene; V was cut back by 4 bases and J by 2 bases. The length of the CDR3 is 15 residues. The CDR3 reads CASSPLAGGTYEQYF. The CDR3 coding sequence is TGCGCCAGCAGCCCCCTAGCGGGGGGAACCTACGAGCAGTACTTC.

This clonotype was counted only a few times. V usage is TRBV6-1 and J usage is TRBJ2-7; TRBD2 matches 12 bases. Germline V gene sequence: CDR1 MNHNS, CDR2 SASEGT. This CDR3 has 15 amino acids. V gave up 6 bases and J gave up 3 bases; unmatched junction bases: 6. The CDR3 sequence: CASRSASGRGYEQYF. In nucleotides, the CDR3 is TGTGCCAGCAGATCGGCTAGCGGGAGGGGCTACGAGCAGTACTTC.

V gene TRBV4-1 combines with J gene TRBJ2-3; TRBD2 agrees at 13 bases. J was trimmed by 4 bases and V by 5 bases; bases with no gene match: 15. The germline V gene encodes CDR1 MGHRA and CDR2 YSYEKL. The CDR3 contains 19 residues. In DNA form, the CDR3 reads TGCGCCAGCAGCTCACCCCTACGGCGGACTAGCGGGAGTCCAGATACGCAGTATTTT. This gives the protein CASSSPLRRTSGSPDTQYF.

This clonotype was counted many times. The gene calls are TRBV13 and TRBJ2-6; no firm D call. The V and J ends lost 5 bases and 0 bases respectively, with 8 bases between them. Germline values: CDR1 PRHDT, CDR2 FYEKMQ (reference sequence). This CDR3 has 15 amino acids. The CDR3 reads CASSRLGSGANVLTF. Written as DNA, the CDR3 is TGTGCCAGCAGCCGACTGGGCTCTGGGGCCAACGTCCTGACTTTC.